This T cell receptor (beta chain) was documented in a study of T cell changes during pregnancy in multiple sclerosis. CDR3 length: 13 amino acids. V lost 7 bases, J lost 10 bases, and 12 bases stayed unmatched. CDR1 is MNHNY, CDR2 SVGAGI, per germline (reference sequence). Here immunoSEQ multiplex PCR was the method, and the copy in TCRdb shows in-frame clones only, minus some. In the table there are roughly 37,000 clones, roughly 91% of which are singletons. The sequence was obtained from a female donor in good health, enrolled as a control in a pregnancy study. Sequencing used CD4+ T cells from peripheral blood mononuclear cells, obtained in the second trimester of pregnancy. V and J are TRBV6-6 and TRBJ2-7; 8 bases agree with TRBD1. DNA of the CDR3: TGTGCCAGCACCCAGATGACAGGGGCTCAACAGTACTTC. Its translation is CASTQMTGAQQYF.